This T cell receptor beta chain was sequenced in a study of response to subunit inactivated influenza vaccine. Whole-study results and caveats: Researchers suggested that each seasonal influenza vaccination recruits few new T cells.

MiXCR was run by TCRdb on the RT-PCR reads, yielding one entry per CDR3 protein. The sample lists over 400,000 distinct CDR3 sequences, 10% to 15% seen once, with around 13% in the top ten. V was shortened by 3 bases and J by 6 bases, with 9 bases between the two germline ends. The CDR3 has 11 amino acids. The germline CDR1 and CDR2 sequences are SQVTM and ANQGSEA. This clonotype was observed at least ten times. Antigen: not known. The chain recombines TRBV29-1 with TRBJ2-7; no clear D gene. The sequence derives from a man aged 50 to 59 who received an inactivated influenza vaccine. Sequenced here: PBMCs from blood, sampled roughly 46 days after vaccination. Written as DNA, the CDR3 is TGCAGCGTTGAGGACGGATCCGAGCAGTACTTC. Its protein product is CSVEDGSEQYF.